This T cell receptor beta chain was identified in a study of ipilimumab plus nivolumab after autologous stem cell transplantation (dated by TCRdb to the early 2020s). The study in broad terms: A median of about five ipilimumab doses and 8 nivolumab doses was received by trial patients. The intent-to-treat population of the trial consisted of some 36 patients. Patients with high-risk diffuse large B cell lymphoma, mature T cell lymphoma, or multiple myeloma undergoing autologous transplant were enrolled in the trial. Patients in the myeloma cohort were either high-risk and transplant-naive or had relapsed within 3 years of a first autologous transplant. Beyond this particular receptor, the publication reports: The authors concluded that combined checkpoint inhibition appeared tolerable when used as consolidation after transplant. The authors stated that profiles of the T cell receptor repertoire, regulatory T cell phenotype and gut microbiota provided a biologic rationale for studying this approach further.

Looking up the germline V gene yields CDR1 SGHTA and CDR2 FQGNSA. The CDR3 spans 16 residues, from the cysteine through the phenylalanine. The DNA shown is the 48-base CDR3, in frame from base 1. V is cut back by 3 bases and J by 5 bases, with 9 bases in the junction unmatched. Checkpoint therapy began 14 to 28 days after autologous transplant, with ipilimumab given at 1 mg/kg intravenously on day 1 of selected weeks. Nivolumab was administered at 3 mg/kg intravenously on day 1 of weeks 1, 4, 7, 10, and every two weeks through week 26. The study was a Phase Ib clinical trial testing combined checkpoint inhibition with ipilimumab and nivolumab as consolidation after autologous stem cell transplantation. About this clone: Its antigen is still unknown. One base away there is no much larger clone; base qualities are not given.

The library was obtained by the immunoSEQ multiplex PCR assay. Entries here come from immuneACCESS through TCRdb and include only in-frame sequences with V and J called. Some clones fail to appear in such tables; in the studies checked, an unresolved V gene covers under half of the shortfall, and the cause of the remainder is unknown. The sample data list some 40,000 clones, and 80% to 95% of these were observed just once. Clones ranked in the top ten supply under 1% of the sample. Sequences were derived from PBMCs, sampled in a trial of ipilimumab plus nivolumab as post-transplant consolidation. This chain is built from TRBV7-2 and TRBJ2-5, and TRBD2 aligns with 10 junction nucleotides. This receptor was identified in a male donor with multiple myeloma. The DNA is TGTGCCAGCAGCTTCTTGCTAGCGGGGGAGGGGGAGACCCAGTACTTC. This gives the protein CASSFLLAGEGETQYF.